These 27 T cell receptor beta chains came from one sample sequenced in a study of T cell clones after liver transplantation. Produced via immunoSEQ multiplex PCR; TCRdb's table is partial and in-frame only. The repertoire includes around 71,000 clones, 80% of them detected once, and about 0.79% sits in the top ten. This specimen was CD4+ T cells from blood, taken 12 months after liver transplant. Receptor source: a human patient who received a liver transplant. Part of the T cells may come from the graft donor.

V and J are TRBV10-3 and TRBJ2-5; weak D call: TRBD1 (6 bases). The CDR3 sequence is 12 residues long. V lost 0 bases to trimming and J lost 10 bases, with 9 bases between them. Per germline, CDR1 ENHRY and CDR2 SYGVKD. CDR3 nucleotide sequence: TGTGCCATCAGTGAGTCGGGGGCGGGCCAGTACTTC. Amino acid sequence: CAISESGAGQYF.

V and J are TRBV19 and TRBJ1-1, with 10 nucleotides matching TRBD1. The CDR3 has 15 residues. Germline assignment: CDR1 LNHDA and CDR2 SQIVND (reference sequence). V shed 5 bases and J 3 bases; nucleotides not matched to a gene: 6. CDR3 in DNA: TGTGCCAGTAGTGTTCCGGGACAGGGGTACACTGAAGCTTTCTTT. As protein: CASSVPGQGYTEAFF.

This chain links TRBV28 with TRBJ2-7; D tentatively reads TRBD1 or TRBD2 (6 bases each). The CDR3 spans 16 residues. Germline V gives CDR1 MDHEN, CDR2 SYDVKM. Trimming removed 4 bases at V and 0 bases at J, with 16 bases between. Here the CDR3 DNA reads TGTGCCAGCAGTTACGGTAGGGGGGTCAGCTCCTACGAGCAGTACTTC. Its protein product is CASSYGRGVSSYEQYF.

CDR3 in amino acids: CASSLGRTQETQYF. DNA for the CDR3: TGTGCCAGCAGTTTAGGCAGAACCCAAGAGACCCAGTACTTC. The gene calls are TRBV28 and TRBJ2-5; no firm D call. V was trimmed by 2 bases and J by 1 base, leaving 8 bases between them. Germline V gene data show CDR1 as MDHEN and CDR2 as SYDVKM. The CDR3 covers 14 residues.

Written as DNA, the CDR3 is TGCGCCAGCAGCCAAAACGCCGGGACTGAGCAGTACTTC. It encodes CASSQNAGTEQYF. The chain joins TRBV4-3 to TRBJ2-7; weak D call: TRBD2 (6 bases). CDR1 is LGHNA, CDR2 YSLEER, per germline. The CDR3 extends over 13 amino acids. The V and J ends lost 2 bases and 7 bases respectively, with 12 bases between them.

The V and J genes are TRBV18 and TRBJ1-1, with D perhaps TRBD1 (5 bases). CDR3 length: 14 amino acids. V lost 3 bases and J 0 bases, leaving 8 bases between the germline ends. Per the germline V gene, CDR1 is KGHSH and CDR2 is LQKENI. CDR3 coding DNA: TGTGCCAGCTCACCGGGACCCATGAACACTGAAGCTTTCTTT. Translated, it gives CASSPGPMNTEAFF.

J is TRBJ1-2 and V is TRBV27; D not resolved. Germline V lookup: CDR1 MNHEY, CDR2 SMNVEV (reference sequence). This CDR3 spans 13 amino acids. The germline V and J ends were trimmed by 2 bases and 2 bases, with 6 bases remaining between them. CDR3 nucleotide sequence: TGTGCCAGCAGTTTACAGGCGAACTATGGCTACACCTTC. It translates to CASSLQANYGYTF.

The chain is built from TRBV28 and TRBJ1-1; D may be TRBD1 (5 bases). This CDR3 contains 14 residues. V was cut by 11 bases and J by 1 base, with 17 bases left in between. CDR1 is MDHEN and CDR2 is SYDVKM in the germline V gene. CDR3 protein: CAAMPAGRNTEAFF. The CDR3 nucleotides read TGTGCCGCCATGCCGGCAGGGCGGAACACTGAAGCTTTCTTT.

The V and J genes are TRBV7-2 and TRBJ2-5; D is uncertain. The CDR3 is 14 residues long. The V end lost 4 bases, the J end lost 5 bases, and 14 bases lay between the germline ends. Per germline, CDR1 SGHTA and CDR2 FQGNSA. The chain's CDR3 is CASSSLDLRETQYF. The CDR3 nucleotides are TGTGCCAGCAGCTCCTTAGACCTCCGGGAGACCCAGTACTTC.

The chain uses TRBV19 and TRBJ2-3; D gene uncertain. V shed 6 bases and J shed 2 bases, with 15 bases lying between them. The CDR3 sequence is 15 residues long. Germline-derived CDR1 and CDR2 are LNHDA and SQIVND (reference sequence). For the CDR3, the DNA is TGTGCCAGTAGCCACGTATCGGCCCTCACAGATACGCAGTATTTT. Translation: CASSHVSALTDTQYF. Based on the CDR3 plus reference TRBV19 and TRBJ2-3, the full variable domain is DGGITQSPKYLFRKEGQNVTLSCEQNLNHDAMYWYRQDPGQGLRLIYYSQIVNDFQKGDIAEGYSVSREKKESFPLTVTSAQKNPTAFYLCASSHVSALTDTQYFGPGTRLTVL.

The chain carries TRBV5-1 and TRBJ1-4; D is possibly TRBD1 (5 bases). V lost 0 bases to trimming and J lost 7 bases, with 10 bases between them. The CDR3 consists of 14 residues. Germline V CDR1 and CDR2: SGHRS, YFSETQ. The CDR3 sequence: CASSLEGLREKLFF. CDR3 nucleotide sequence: TGCGCCAGCAGCTTGGAGGGACTCCGTGAAAAACTGTTTTTT.

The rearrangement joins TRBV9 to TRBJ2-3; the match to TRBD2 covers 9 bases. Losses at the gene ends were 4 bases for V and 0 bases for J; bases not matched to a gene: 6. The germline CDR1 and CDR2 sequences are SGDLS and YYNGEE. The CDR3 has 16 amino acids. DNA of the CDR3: TGTGCCAGCAGCCCACGACTAGCGGTGAGCACAGATACGCAGTATTTT. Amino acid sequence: CASSPRLAVSTDTQYF. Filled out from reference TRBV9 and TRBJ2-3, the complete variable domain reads DSGVTQTPKHLITATGQRVTLRCSPRSGDLSVYWYQQSLDQGLQFLIQYYNGEERAKGNILERFSAQQFPDLHSELNLSSLELGDSALYFCASSPRLAVSTDTQYFGPGTRLTVL.

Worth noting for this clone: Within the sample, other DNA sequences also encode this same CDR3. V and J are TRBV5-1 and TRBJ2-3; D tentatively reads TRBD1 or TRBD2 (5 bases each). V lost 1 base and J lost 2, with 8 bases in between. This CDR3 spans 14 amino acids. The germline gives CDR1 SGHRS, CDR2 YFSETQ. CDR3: CASSLQGTTDTQYF. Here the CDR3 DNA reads TGCGCCAGCAGCTTGCAAGGGACCACAGATACGCAGTATTTT.

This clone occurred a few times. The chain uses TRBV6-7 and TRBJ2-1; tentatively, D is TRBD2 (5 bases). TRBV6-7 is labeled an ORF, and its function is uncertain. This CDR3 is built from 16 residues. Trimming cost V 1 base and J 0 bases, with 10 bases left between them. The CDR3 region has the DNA TGTGCCAGCAGTTACTATATTGAGGGCTCCTACAATGAGCAGTTCTTC. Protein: CASSYYIEGSYNEQFF.

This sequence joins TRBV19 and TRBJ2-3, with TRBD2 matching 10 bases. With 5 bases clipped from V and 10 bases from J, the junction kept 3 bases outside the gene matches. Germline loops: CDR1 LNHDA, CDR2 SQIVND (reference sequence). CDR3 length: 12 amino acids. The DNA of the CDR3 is TGTGCCAGTAGTGGGGGACTAGCGTCGCAGTATTTT. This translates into CASSGGLASQYF.

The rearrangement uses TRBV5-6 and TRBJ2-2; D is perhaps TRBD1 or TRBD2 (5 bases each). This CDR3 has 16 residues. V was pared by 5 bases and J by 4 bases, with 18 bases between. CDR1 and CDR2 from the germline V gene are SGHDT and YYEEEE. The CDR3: CASSLLGGEVTGELFF. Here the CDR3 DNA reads TGTGCCAGCAGTCTCCTTGGGGGAGAGGTCACCGGGGAGCTGTTTTTT.

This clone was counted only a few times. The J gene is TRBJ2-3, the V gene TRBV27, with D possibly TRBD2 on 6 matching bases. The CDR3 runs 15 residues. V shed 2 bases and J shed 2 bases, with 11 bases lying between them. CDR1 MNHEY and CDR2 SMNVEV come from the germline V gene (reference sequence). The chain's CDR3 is CASSLGSGFTDTQYF. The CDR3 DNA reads TGTGCCAGCAGTTTAGGTAGCGGTTTCACAGATACGCAGTATTTT.

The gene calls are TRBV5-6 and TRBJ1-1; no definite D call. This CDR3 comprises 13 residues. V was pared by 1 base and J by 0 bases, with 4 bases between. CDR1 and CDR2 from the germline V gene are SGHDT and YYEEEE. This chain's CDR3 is CASSLRVNTEAFF. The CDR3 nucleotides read TGTGCCAGCAGCTTGAGGGTGAACACTGAAGCTTTCTTT.

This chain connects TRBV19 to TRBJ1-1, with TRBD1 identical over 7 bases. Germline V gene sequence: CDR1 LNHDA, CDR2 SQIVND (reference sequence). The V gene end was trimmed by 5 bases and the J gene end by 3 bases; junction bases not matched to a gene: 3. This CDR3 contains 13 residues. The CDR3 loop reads CASSYRGDTEAFF. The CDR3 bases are TGTGCCAGTAGTTACAGGGGAGACACTGAAGCTTTCTTT.

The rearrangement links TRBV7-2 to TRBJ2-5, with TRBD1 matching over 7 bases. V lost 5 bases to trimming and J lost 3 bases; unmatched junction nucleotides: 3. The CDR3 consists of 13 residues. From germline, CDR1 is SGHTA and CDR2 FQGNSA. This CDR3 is CASSAGTEETQYF. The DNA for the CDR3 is TGTGCCAGCAGCGCTGGGACAGAAGAGACCCAGTACTTC. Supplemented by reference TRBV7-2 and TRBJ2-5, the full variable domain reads GAGVSQSPSNKVTEKGKDVELRCDPISGHTALYWYRQSLGQGLEFLIYFQGNSAPDKSGLPSDRFSAERTGGSVSTLTIQRTQQEDSAVYLCASSAGTEETQYFGPGTRLLVL.

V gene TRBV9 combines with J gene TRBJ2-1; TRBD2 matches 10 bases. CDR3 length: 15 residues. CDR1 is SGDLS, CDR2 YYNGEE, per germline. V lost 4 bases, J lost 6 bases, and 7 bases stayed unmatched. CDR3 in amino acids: CASSKAGGRGNEQFF. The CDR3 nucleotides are TGTGCCAGCAGCAAAGCGGGAGGGCGGGGCAATGAGCAGTTCTTC.

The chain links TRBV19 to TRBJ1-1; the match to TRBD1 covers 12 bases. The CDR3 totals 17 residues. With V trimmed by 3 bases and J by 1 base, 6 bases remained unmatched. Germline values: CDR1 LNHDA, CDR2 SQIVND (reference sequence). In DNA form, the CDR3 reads TGTGCCAGTAGTATCCGCGGGACAGGGGGCTGGAACACTGAAGCTTTCTTT. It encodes CASSIRGTGGWNTEAFF.

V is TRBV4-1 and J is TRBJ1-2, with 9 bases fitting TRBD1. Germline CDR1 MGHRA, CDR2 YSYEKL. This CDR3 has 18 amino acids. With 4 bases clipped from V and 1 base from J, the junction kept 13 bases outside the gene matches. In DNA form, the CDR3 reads TGCGCCAGCAGCCGGACCCCCGGGACAGGGACACATAACTATGGCTACACCTTC. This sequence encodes CASSRTPGTGTHNYGYTF.

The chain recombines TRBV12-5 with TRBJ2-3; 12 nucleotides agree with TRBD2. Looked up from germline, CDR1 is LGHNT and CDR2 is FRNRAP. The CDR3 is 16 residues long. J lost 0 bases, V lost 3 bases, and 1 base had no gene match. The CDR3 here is CASGFGTSGSTDTQYF. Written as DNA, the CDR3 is TGTGCTAGTGGTTTTGGGACTAGCGGGAGCACAGATACGCAGTATTTT.

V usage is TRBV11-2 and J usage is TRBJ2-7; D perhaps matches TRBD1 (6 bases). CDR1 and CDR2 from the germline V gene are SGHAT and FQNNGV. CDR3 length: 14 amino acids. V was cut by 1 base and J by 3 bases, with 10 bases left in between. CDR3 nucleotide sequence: TGTGCCAGCAGCTTAGCTCAGGGGATCTACGAGCAGTACTTC. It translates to CASSLAQGIYEQYF.

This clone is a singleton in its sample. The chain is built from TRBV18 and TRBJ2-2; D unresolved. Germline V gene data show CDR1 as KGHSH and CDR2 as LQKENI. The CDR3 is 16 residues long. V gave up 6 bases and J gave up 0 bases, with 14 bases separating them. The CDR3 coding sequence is TGTGCCAGCTCGCCCTTTGGCACTTCGAACACCGGGGAGCTGTTTTTT. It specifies CASSPFGTSNTGELFF.

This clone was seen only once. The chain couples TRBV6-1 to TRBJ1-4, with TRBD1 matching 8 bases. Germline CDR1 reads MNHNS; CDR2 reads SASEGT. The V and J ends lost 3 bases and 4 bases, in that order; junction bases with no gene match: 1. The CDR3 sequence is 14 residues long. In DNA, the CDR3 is TGTGCCAGCAGTGAGGACAGGGTTAATGAAAAACTGTTTTTT. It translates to CASSEDRVNEKLFF.